This T cell receptor (beta chain) is drawn from a study of T cells in Graves' hyperthyroidism and ophthalmopathy. At the level of the study: Peripheral blood samples were taken at initial diagnosis, prior to any treatment.

This clonotype occurred many times. Amplified TCR beta CDR3 regions came from RNA transcripts. The primer set for the first-round RT-PCR of the TCR CDR3 was HTBI. One entry per CDR3 protein results from TCRdb running MiXCR on the multiplex PCR reads. The sample lists approximately 490,000 distinct CDR3 sequences, approximately 22% occurring once. The ends were cut back, 0 bases at V and 6 bases at J, with 12 bases in the middle. This CDR3 region has 15 residues. The receptor comes from a woman in her 70s with Graves' ophthalmopathy. Sequencing used blood. The J gene is TRBJ1-5, the V gene TRBV12-3 or TRBV12-4; maybe TRBD1 (5 bases). The CDR3 region is CASSLAPDIGQPQHF. The CDR3 DNA is TGTGCCAGCAGTTTAGCGCCGGACATCGGTCAGCCCCAGCATTTT.